This TCR beta chain is drawn from a study of OX40 agonist ivuxolimab in advanced cancers. Trimming took off 4 bases at V and 3 bases at J, with 7 bases between the two ends. The CDR3 is 13 residues long. CDR1 and CDR2 (germline): WSHSY, SAAADI. Study outcomes and limitations: Clonal expansion in partial responders at 0.1-3.0 mg/kg ranked among the lowest.

Assay used: immunoSEQ multiplex PCR; TCRdb lists only in-frame clones, some missing. This table holds tens of thousands of clones, roughly 85% found once. As regards this clone: The target antigen is unknown.

This clonotype originated in an adult with an advanced solid tumor such as melanoma, head and neck, liver or kidney cancer. Specimen: CD4+ or CD8+ T cells sorted from blood, collected in a trial of the OX40 agonist ivuxolimab. The chain uses TRBV10-2 and TRBJ1-3, with no clear D. This CDR3 is CASSAGIGNTIYF. The CDR3 coding sequence is TGCGCCAGCAGTGCGGGGATTGGAAACACCATATATTTT.